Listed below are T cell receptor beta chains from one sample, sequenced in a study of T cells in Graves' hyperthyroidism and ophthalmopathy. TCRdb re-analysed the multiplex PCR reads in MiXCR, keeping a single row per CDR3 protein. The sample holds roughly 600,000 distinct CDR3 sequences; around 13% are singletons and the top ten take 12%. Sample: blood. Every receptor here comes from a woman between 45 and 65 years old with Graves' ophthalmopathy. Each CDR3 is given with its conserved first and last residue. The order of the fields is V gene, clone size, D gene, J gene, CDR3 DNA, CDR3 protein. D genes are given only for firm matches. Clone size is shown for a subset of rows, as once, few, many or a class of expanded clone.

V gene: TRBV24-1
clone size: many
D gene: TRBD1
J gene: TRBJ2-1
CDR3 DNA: TGTGCCACCAGTGACCCTCCGGGACAGGGGTCCAGGGCGGACAATGAGCAGTTCTTC
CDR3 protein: CATSDPPGQGSRADNEQFF

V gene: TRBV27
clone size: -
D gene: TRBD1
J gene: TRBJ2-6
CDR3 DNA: TGTGTCAGCAGTTCCCGGACAGGGACTGGGGCCAACGTCCTGACTTTC
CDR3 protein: CVSSSRTGTGANVLTF

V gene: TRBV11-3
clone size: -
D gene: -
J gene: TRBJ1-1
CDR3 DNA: TGTGCCAGCAGCTTAGGACGCTTGGGGACTGAAGCTTTCTTT
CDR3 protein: CASSLGRLGTEAFF

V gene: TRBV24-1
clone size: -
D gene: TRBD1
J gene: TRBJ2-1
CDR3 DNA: TGTGCCACCAGTGATTTTTATTTGGACAGGCGTTACAATGAGCAGTTCTTC
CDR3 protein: CATSDFYLDRRYNEQFF

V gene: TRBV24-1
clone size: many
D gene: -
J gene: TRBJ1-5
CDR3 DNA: TGTGCCACCAGTGAGACGCACAGGGACTTCAATCAGCCCCAGCATTTT
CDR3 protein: CATSETHRDFNQPQHF

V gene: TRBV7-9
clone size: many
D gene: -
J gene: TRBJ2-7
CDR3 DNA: TGTGCCAGCAGCGATTTAGCGGAAAGCTCCTACGAGCAGTACTTC
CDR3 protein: CASSDLAESSYEQYF

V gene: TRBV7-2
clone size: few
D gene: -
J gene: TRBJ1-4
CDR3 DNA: TGTGCCAGCAGCCTAGACGGAGAAAAACTGTTTTTT
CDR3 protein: CASSLDGEKLFF

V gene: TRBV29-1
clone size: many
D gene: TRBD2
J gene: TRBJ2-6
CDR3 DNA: TGCAGCGTTGATGAGCGGGAGACTGGGGCCAACGTCCTGACTTTC
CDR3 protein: CSVDERETGANVLTF

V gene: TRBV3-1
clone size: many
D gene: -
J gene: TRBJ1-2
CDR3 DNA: TGTGCCAGCAGCCAGAAAGAGGGGCTTAATGGCTACACCTTC
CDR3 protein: CASSQKEGLNGYTF

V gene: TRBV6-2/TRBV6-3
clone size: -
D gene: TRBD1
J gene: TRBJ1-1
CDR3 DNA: TGTGCCAGCAGTAAGGGACAGGGGGTTGACATGAACACTGAAGCTTTCTTT
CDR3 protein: CASSKGQGVDMNTEAFF

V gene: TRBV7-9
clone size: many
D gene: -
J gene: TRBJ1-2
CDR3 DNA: TGTGCCAGCAGCCTACGGGAGGGCCTCAACTATGGCTACACCTTC
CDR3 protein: CASSLREGLNYGYTF

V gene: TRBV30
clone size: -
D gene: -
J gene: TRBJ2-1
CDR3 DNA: TGTGCCTGCCATAGACCCCCAGGGGAGGAGCAGTTCTTC
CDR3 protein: CACHRPPGEEQFF

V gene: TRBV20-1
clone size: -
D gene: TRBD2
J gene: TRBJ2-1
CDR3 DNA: TGCAGTGCTAGCCCGACTAGCGGGAGGGGTGATGAGCAGTTCTTC
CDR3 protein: CSASPTSGRGDEQFF

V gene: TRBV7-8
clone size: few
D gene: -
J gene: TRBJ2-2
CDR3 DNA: TGTGCCAGCAGCTTAGGATTCTGGACAGCTGAAATTAAGAACACCGGGGAGCTGTTTTTT
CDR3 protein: CASSLGFWTAEIKNTGELFF

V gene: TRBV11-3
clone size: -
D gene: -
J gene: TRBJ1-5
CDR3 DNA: TGTGCCAGTAGTATAGGTCCAAGCAATCAGCCCCAGCATTTT
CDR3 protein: CASSIGPSNQPQHF

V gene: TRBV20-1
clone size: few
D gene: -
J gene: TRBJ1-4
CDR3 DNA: TGCAGTGCGCTCTCACAGGGAACTAATGAAAAACTGTTTTTT
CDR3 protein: CSALSQGTNEKLFF

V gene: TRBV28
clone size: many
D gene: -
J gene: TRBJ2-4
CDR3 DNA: TGTGCCAGCAGTTTAATGGGGGCAGGATTAAGCAAAAACATTCAGTACTTC
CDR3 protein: CASSLMGAGLSKNIQYF

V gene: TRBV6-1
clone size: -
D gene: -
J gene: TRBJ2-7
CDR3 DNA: TGTGCCAGCAGTCAGCCTGGGGCCCACAAACCCGACTACGAGCAGTACTTC
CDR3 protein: CASSQPGAHKPDYEQYF

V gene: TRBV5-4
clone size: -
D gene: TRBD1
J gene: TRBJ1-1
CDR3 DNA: TGTGCCAGCAGCTCCAGGGGGCGAGGGCCTGAAGCTTTCTTT
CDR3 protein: CASSSRGRGPEAFF

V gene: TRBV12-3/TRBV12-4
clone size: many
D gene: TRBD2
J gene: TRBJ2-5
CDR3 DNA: TGTGCCAGCAGACGAAGGACTAGCGGGATCCAAGAGACCCAGTACTTC
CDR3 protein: CASRRRTSGIQETQYF

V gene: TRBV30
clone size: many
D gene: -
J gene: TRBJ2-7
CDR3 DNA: TGTGCCTGGAGTGCCGGGGTAGGATCCTACGAGCAGTACTTC
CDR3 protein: CAWSAGVGSYEQYF

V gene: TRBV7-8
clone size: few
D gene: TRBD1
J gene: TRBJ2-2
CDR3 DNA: TGTGCCAGCAGCTCCAGACAGACAGGGTCCGGGGAGCTGTTTTTT
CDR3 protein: CASSSRQTGSGELFF

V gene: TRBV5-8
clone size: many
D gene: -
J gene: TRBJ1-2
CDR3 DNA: TGTGCCAGCAGCCGTCGACCGGGAACTAACTATGGCTACACCTTC
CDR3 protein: CASSRRPGTNYGYTF

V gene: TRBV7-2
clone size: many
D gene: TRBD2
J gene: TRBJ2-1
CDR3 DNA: TGTGCCAGCAGCTTACCCGGGGACTACAAGTCTTACAATGAGCAGTTCTTC
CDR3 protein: CASSLPGDYKSYNEQFF

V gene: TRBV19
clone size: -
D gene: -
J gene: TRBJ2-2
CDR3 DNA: TGTGCCAATAATTTGGGGGCACCTCCACCGCCCGGGGAGCTGTTTTTT
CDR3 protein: CANNLGAPPPPGELFF

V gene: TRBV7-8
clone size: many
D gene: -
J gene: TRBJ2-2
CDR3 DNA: TGTGCCAGCAGCTTGGATCTTAACACCGGGGAGCTGTTTTTT
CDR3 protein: CASSLDLNTGELFF

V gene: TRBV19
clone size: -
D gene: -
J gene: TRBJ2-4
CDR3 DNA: TGTGCCAGTAGTCGATACAGGGTTTCCAAAAACATTCAGTACTTC
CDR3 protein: CASSRYRVSKNIQYF

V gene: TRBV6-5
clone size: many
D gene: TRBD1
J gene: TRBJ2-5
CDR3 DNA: TGTGCCAGCAGTTACTCTAGGACAGGGGTGACCCAGTACTTC
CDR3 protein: CASSYSRTGVTQYF

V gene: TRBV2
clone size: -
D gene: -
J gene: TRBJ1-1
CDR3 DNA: TGTGCCAGCAGTGATTGGGGGGTAAGTGACACTGAAGCTTTCTTT
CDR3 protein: CASSDWGVSDTEAFF

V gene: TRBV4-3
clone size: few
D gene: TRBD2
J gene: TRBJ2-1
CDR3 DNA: TGCGCCAGCAGCCAAGGCCTAGCGGGAAGATCCTACAATGAGCAGTTCTTC
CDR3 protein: CASSQGLAGRSYNEQFF

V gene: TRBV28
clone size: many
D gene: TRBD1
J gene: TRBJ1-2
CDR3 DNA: TGTGCCGGGGAGACAGGGATCTATGGCTACACCTTC
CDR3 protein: CAGETGIYGYTF

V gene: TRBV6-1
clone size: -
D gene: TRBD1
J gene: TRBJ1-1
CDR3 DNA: TGTGCCAGCAGTCGCCGGACAGGGAGAACGAACACTGAAGCTTTCTTT
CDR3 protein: CASSRRTGRTNTEAFF

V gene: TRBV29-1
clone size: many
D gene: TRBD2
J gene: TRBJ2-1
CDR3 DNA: TGCAGCGTTGATCCTAGCGGGATCTACAATGAGCAGTTCTTC
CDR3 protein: CSVDPSGIYNEQFF